A single sample is the source of the 22 T cell receptor beta chains below, sequenced in a study of beta chain features in type 1 diabetes. The authors reverse transcribed all of the isolated RNA, so sequencing captured expressed TCRB transcripts. Method: immunoSEQ multiplex PCR; TCRdb's copy keeps in-frame clones and lacks some. Among 860,000 or so clones listed, about a sixth were seen once. Sequences were obtained from naive CD4+ T cells from blood. Receptors originate from a woman in her late teens or twenties in good health.

This clone was counted a few times. The chain employs TRBV18 and TRBJ2-1; D is unclear. The germline V and J ends were trimmed by 2 bases and 8 bases, with 7 bases remaining between them. Germline CDR1 and CDR2: KGHSH and LQKENI. The CDR3 sequence is 12 residues long. CDR3 in DNA: TGTGCCAGCTCACCAGGGCGGCATGAGCAGTTCTTC. Protein product: CASSPGRHEQFF. The full variable domain, with the rest looked up from reference TRBV18 and TRBJ2-1, is NAGVMQNPRHLVRRRGQEARLRCSPMKGHSHVYWYRQLPEEGLKFMVYLQKENIIDESGMPKERFSAEFPKEGPSILRIQQVVRGDSAAYFCASSPGRHEQFFGPGTRLTVL.

The J gene is TRBJ1-1, the V gene TRBV18, with D tentatively TRBD1 (5 bases). The CDR3 contains 14 residues. V was trimmed by 5 bases and J by 5 bases, leaving 15 bases between them. In germline, CDR1 is KGHSH, CDR2 LQKENI. CDR3: CASSRRAEGTEAFF. The CDR3 DNA reads TGTGCCAGCTCAAGGCGGGCAGAGGGGACTGAAGCTTTCTTT. Drawing the rest from reference TRBV18 and TRBJ1-1, the complete variable domain is NAGVMQNPRHLVRRRGQEARLRCSPMKGHSHVYWYRQLPEEGLKFMVYLQKENIIDESGMPKERFSAEFPKEGPSILRIQQVVRGDSAAYFCASSRRAEGTEAFFGQGTRLTVV.

Notes on this clone: The same CDR3 can be traced to other DNA sequences in this sample. V is TRBV6-5 and J is TRBJ2-1, with D possibly being TRBD2 (6 bases). Germline values: CDR1 MNHEY, CDR2 SVGAGI. The CDR3 has 13 residues. Between the trimmed V and J ends, which lost 6 bases and 1 base, there was a span of 7 bases. The CDR3 bases are TGTGCCAGCAGGCGGGATTCCTACAATGAGCAGTTCTTC. It translates to CASRRDSYNEQFF.

V and J are TRBV5-1 and TRBJ1-2; TRBD1 matches at 8 bases. The germline V gene has CDR1 SGHRS and CDR2 YFSETQ. V shed 4 bases, J shed 3 bases, and the junction held 2 bases outside the gene matches. There are 13 residues in the CDR3. The CDR3 sequence is CASSVDRDYGYTF. CDR3 coding DNA: TGCGCCAGCAGCGTGGACAGGGACTATGGCTACACCTTC.

This clone has only a few counts. The gene calls are TRBV27 and TRBJ2-5; weak D call: TRBD2 (6 bases). Germline lookup yields CDR1 MNHEY and CDR2 SMNVEV (reference sequence). This CDR3 has 14 residues. The V gene lost 7 bases and the J gene lost 5 bases, with 17 bases spanning the gap. CDR3 in DNA: TGTGCCAGCACCTTGTTGGGGGGATTGGAGACCCAGTACTTC. It is translated as CASTLLGGLETQYF.

The chain links TRBV29-1 to TRBJ1-1; perhaps TRBD1 as D (6 bases). The V end was cut by 4 bases, the J end by 5 bases, with 11 bases between. CDR3 length: 12 amino acids. Germline CDR1 SQVTM, CDR2 ANQGSEA. Here the CDR3 DNA reads TGCAGCGTTGGCAGGGGTAGGACTGAAGCTTTCTTT. Translated: CSVGRGRTEAFF.

This clone was seen only a few times. Distinct nucleotide sequences in the sample also encode this CDR3. V gene TRBV7-2 combines with J gene TRBJ2-2; 10 bases fit TRBD2. There are 15 residues in the CDR3. Looked up from germline, CDR1 is SGHTA and CDR2 is FQGNSA. Unmatched junction bases numbered 4, after V lost 4 bases and J lost 5 bases. The CDR3 protein is CASSSRLAGTGELFF. The CDR3, as DNA: TGTGCCAGCAGCTCAAGACTAGCGGGTACCGGGGAGCTGTTTTTT.

The chain uses TRBV18 and TRBJ2-7; D unclear. V was cut by 1 base and J by 4 bases, with 11 bases left in between. The CDR3 sequence is 14 residues long. Germline CDR1 KGHSH, CDR2 LQKENI. CDR3 nucleotides: TGTGCCAGCTCACCACGCCCTAGTCATTACGAGCAGTACTTC. This gives the protein CASSPRPSHYEQYF. The whole variable domain, remainder taken from reference TRBV18 and TRBJ2-7, is NAGVMQNPRHLVRRRGQEARLRCSPMKGHSHVYWYRQLPEEGLKFMVYLQKENIIDESGMPKERFSAEFPKEGPSILRIQQVVRGDSAAYFCASSPRPSHYEQYFGPGTRLTVT.

Only a few counts were recorded for this clone. This rearrangement joins TRBV7-9 to TRBJ2-2; no firm D call. V lost 8 bases, J lost 6 bases, and 16 bases lay in between. This CDR3 is 14 amino acids long. The V gene's germline CDR1 is SEHNR and CDR2 FQNEAQ (reference sequence). The CDR3 DNA follows: TGTGCCAGCCACTACCGTCAGGATTCCGGGGAGCTGTTTTTT. Protein: CASHYRQDSGELFF.

In regard to this clone: The same CDR3 arises from other DNA sequences in this sample as well. V usage is TRBV6-6 and J usage is TRBJ2-7; D not resolved. This CDR3 contains 12 residues. V shed 0 bases and J shed 0 bases, with 0 bases lying between them. CDR1 and CDR2 from the germline V gene are MNHNY and SVGAGI (reference sequence). The CDR3 nucleotides are TGTGCCAGCAGTTACTCCTCCTACGAGCAGTACTTC. Translating it yields CASSYSSYEQYF.

This chain joins TRBV5-6 and TRBJ1-5, with D tentatively TRBD1 (6 bases). With 4 bases removed from V and 2 bases from J, the gap between germline ends came to 7 bases. From germline, CDR1 is SGHDT and CDR2 YYEEEE. This CDR3 contains 13 residues. The CDR3 sequence: CASSRTGNQPQHF. The CDR3 nucleotides read TGTGCCAGCAGCCGGACAGGCAATCAGCCCCAGCATTTT.

This clone was seen a few times. The rearrangement joins TRBV7-2 to TRBJ1-2; the D is unclear. This CDR3 is built from 13 residues. Germline CDR1 SGHTA, CDR2 FQGNSA. Trimming cost V 7 bases and J 8 bases, with 17 bases left between them. CDR3 in amino acids: CASTGAGSRGYTF. CDR3 coding DNA: TGTGCCAGCACAGGAGCGGGGTCTCGCGGCTACACCTTC.

The J gene is TRBJ2-7, the V gene TRBV2, with D perhaps TRBD2 (7 bases). This CDR3 has 13 residues. The germline V gene encodes CDR1 SNHLY and CDR2 FYNNEI. The germline V and J ends were trimmed by 11 bases and 2 bases, with 16 bases remaining between them. As DNA, the CDR3 is TGTGCCGGGGGGCGGGAGCGCGCCTACGAGCAGTACTTC. This sequence encodes CAGGRERAYEQYF.

This chain links TRBV5-6 with TRBJ2-3; no clear D gene. V lost 4 bases, J lost 3 bases, and 21 bases lay in between. Germline values: CDR1 SGHDT, CDR2 YYEEEE. CDR3 length: 17 amino acids. The CDR3 spells CASSGGRARTATDTQYF. CDR3 in DNA: TGTGCCAGCAGCGGCGGACGGGCACGAACCGCAACAGATACGCAGTATTTT.

A remark on this clone: Germline and junction disagree at one end, which may indicate a read error. The chain carries TRBV15 and TRBJ1-1; D gene uncertain. The CDR3 has 13 amino acids. Germline V gene sequence: CDR1 LNHNV, CDR2 YYDKDF (reference sequence). For the CDR3, the DNA is TGTGCCACCAGCAGAGATTGGTCGCCAGGCAAGATCTTT. Protein product: CATSRDWSPGKIF.

The table lists this clone with many counts. The chain recombines TRBV18 with TRBJ2-1, with 8 bases identical to TRBD1. J lost 8 bases, V lost 4 bases, and 4 bases had no gene match. Germline V CDR1 and CDR2: KGHSH, LQKENI. This CDR3 contains 13 residues. Here the CDR3 reads CASSLTGVDEQFF. CDR3 nucleotides: TGTGCCAGCTCACTGACAGGGGTGGATGAGCAGTTCTTC.

This chain connects TRBV2 to TRBJ2-5; no clear D. The better agreement between TRBJ2-7 and the DNA end casts doubt on the J call. Germline values: CDR1 SNHLY, CDR2 FYNNEI. The CDR3 consists of 11 residues. The CDR3 sequence is CASRGQYEQYF. In nucleotides, the CDR3 is TGTGCCAGCAGAGGTCAGTACGAGCAGTACTTC.

The V call is TRBV19, the J call TRBJ2-2; D gene ambiguous. The CDR3 covers 14 residues. Deletions cut 2 bases from V and 8 bases from J, with 12 bases between. CDR1 is LNHDA, CDR2 SQIVND, per germline (reference sequence). In nucleotides, the CDR3 is TGTGCCAGTAGTATATCTGGTTCTAATGGGGAGCTGTTTTTT. It translates to CASSISGSNGELFF.

This clone appeared a few times. The chain combines TRBV7-2 with TRBJ2-1, with 12 bases aligning to TRBD1. Germline CDR1 is SGHTA and CDR2 is FQGNSA. After removal of 6 bases from V and 7 bases from J, the junction contained 13 bases not matched to a gene. CDR3 length: 17 residues. The CDR3 coding sequence is TGTGCCAGCAGACGAAGGACGAGGGACAGGGGGCTTAATGAGCAGTTCTTC. Amino acids: CASRRRTRDRGLNEQFF.

The chain uses TRBV28 and TRBJ1-3; possibly TRBD1 for D (5 bases). Germline V gene data show CDR1 as MDHEN and CDR2 as SYDVKM. This CDR3 comprises 14 residues. V shed 3 bases and J shed 0 bases, with 6 bases lying between them. Here the CDR3 reads CASSFGTSGNTIYF. The CDR3 DNA is TGTGCCAGCAGTTTTGGGACCTCTGGAAACACCATATATTTT. The full variable domain, with the rest looked up from reference TRBV28 and TRBJ1-3, is DVKVTQSSRYLVKRTGEKVFLECVQDMDHENMFWYRQDPGLGLRLIYFSYDVKMKEKGDIPEGYSVSREKKERFSLILESASTNQTSMYLCASSFGTSGNTIYFGEGSWLTVV.

This clone was observed once. This sequence joins TRBV19 and TRBJ2-5; TRBD2 aligns across 10 bases. The ends lost 3 bases at V and 4 bases at J; junction bases unmatched: 8. The length of the CDR3 is 16 residues. Germline CDR1 LNHDA, CDR2 SQIVND (reference sequence). The CDR3 coding sequence is TGTGCCAGTAGTATTGGGCTAGCGGGAGAAAGAGAGACCCAGTACTTC. Protein product: CASSIGLAGERETQYF.

The rearrangement uses TRBV18 and TRBJ2-1; perhaps TRBD2 as D (5 bases). There are 12 residues in the CDR3. Trimming left V 4 bases short and J 8 bases short, with 9 bases between. Germline CDR1 reads KGHSH; CDR2 reads LQKENI. The CDR3 region has the DNA TGTGCCAGCTCACGTGCGGGCGATGAGCAGTTCTTC. The encoded protein is CASSRAGDEQFF.